The rows below give T cell receptor beta chains drawn from one sample of a study of blood T cell repertoires in COVID-19. Only in-frame clones appear in the TCRdb table, and some are missing; sequencing was by immunoSEQ multiplex PCR. The sample consists of roughly 88,000 clones, around 75% of them appearing once. The specimen was peripheral blood. The receptors stem from a woman at least 80 years old with active or convalescent COVID-19. The conserved cysteine and the conserved F or W are not part of the CDR3 here.

>13|TRBV9|TRBJ2-5
ASNIILHPAETQY
>13|TRBV7-7|TRBJ2-3
ASSLQDSGTDTQY
>13|TRBV5-1|TRBJ1-2
ASSLIQGENYGYT
>10|TRBV3-1/TRBV3-2|TRBJ2-7
ASSRRGYEQY
>10|TRBV30|TRBJ1-3
AWSPTGNTIY
>13|TRBV3-1/TRBV3-2|TRBJ1-3
ASSQDRNSGNTIY
>13|TRBV4-3|TRBJ1-2
ASSQDWWKQDGYT
>13|TRBV2|TRBJ2-7
ASSEQASGGNEQY
>13|TRBV21-1|TRBJ1-2
ASSTRRPTNYGYT
>13|TRBV30|TRBJ1-5
AWTLGGSGNQPQH
>14|TRBV5-1|TRBJ1-2
AVRDKPQGADYGYT
>14|TRBV7-9|TRBJ2-3
ASTLERGGQVDTQY
>13|TRBV19|TRBJ1-6
ASSPGTTIDSPLH
>9|TRBV20-1|TRBJ2-1
SAPQHPEQF
>12|TRBV5-6|TRBJ1-1
ASSKGQMNTEAF
>15|TRBV6-2/TRBV6-3|TRBJ2-7
ASSYYAERGLSYEQY
>12|TRBV28|TRBJ1-1
ASSLLTETAEAF
>10|TRBV30|TRBJ1-2
AWSVGRAGYT
>10|TRBV10-3|TRBJ1-2
AIGQEVVGYT
>13|TRBV7-2|TRBJ1-6
ASSMDRGRSSPLH
>16|TRBV4-2|TRBJ2-3
ASSQSLVGGGLTDTQY
>14|TRBV15|TRBJ2-1
ATSRDQGQASNEQF
>14|TRBV7-2|TRBJ2-1
ASSLDGQGSYNEQF
>11|TRBV19|TRBJ1-5
ASSPGPNQPQH
>11|TRBV3-1/TRBV3-2|TRBJ1-2
ASSQGGSRGYT
>12|TRBV7-2|TRBJ2-7
ASSLDGTGAEQY
>13|TRBV19|TRBJ2-1
ASSIGTGDHNEQF
>16|TRBV19|TRBJ2-7
ASSMLGLGLAASYEQY
>13|TRBV19|TRBJ2-1
ASSTPGQGINEQF
>14|TRBV3-1/TRBV3-2|TRBJ2-3
ASSQDGGTSTDTQY
>12|TRBV11-2|TRBJ2-7
ASSSDGGANEQY
>12|TRBV14|TRBJ2-7
ASSVTGGLHEQY
>9|TRBV11-2|TRBJ1-1
ASSRYSEAF
>9|TRBV12-3/TRBV12-4|TRBJ2-1
ASSLYNEQF
>13|TRBV7-2|TRBJ2-3
ASSLMALSTDTQY
>12|TRBV6-5|TRBJ2-7
ASTPGVSIYEQY
>13|TRBV6-5|TRBJ2-6
ASSLTTPGANVLT
>11|TRBV30|TRBJ2-5
AWTRQGRETQY